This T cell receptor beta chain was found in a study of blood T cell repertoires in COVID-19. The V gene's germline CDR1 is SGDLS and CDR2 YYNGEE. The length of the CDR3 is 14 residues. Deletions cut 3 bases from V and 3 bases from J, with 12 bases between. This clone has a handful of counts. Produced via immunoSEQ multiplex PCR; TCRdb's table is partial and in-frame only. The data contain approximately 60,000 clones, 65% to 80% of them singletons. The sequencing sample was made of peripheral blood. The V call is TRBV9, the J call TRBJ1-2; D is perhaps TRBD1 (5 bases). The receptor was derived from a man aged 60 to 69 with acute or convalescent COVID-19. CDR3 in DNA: TGTGCCAGCAGCGCGCCGACAGCCCACTATGGCTACACCTTC. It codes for CASSAPTAHYGYTF.